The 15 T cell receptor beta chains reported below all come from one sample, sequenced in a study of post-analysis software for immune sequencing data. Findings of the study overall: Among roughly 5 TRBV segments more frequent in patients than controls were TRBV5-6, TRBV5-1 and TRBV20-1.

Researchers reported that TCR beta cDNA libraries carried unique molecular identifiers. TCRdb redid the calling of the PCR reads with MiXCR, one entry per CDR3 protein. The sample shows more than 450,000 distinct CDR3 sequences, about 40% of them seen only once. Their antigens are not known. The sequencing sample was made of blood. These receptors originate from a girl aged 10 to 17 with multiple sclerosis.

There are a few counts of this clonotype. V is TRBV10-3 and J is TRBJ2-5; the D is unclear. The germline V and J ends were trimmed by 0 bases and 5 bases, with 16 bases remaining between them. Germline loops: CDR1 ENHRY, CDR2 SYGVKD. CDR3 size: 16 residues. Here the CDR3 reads CAISESTPGPGETQYF. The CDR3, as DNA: TGTGCCATCAGTGAGTCGACTCCCGGACCTGGGGAGACCCAGTACTTC.

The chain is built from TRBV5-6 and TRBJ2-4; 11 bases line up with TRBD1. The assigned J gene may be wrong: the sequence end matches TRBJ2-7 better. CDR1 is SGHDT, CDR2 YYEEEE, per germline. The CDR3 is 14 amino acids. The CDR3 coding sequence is TGTGCCAGCAGCTCCTGGACAGGGGGCCACGAGCAGTACTTC. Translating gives CASSSWTGGHEQYF.

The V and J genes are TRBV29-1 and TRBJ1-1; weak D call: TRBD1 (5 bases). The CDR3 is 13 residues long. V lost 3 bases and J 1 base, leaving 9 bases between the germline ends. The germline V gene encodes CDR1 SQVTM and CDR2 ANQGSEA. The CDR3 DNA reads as TGCAGCGTTGAGCCGGGGGGGAACACTGAAGCTTTCTTT. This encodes CSVEPGGNTEAFF.

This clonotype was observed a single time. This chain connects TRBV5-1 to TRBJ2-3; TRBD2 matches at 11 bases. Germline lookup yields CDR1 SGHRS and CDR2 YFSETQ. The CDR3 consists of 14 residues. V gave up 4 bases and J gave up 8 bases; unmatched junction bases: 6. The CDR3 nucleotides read TGCGCCAGCAGCCAGACTAGCGGGGTCGGTACGCAGTATTTT. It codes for CASSQTSGVGTQYF. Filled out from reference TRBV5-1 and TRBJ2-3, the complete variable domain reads KAGVTQTPRYLIKTRGQQVTLSCSPISGHRSVSWYQQTPGQGLQFLFEYFSETQRNKGNFPGRFSGRQFSNSRSEMNVSTLELGDSALYLCASSQTSGVGTQYFGPGTRLTVL.

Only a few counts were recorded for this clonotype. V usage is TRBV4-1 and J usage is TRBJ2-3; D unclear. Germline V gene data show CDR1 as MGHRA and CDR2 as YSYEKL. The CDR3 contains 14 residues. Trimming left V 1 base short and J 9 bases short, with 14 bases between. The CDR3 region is CASSQGPFSATQYF. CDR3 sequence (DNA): TGCGCCAGCAGCCAAGGACCCTTCTCGGCGACGCAGTATTTT.

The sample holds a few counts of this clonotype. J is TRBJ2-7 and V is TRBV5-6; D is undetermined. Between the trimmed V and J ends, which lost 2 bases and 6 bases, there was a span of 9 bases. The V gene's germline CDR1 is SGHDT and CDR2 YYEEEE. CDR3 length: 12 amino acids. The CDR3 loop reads CASSFQGFEQYF. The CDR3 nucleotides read TGTGCCAGCAGCTTTCAAGGGTTCGAGCAGTACTTC.

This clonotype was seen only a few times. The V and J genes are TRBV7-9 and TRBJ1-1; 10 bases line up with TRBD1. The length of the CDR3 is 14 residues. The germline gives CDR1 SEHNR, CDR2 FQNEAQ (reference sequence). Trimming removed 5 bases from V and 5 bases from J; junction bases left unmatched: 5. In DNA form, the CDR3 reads TGTGCCAGCAGCACGACAGGGGGCGGGACTGAAGCTTTCTTT. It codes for CASSTTGGGTEAFF.

CDR3: CASSKTGALNTEAFF. Here the CDR3 DNA reads TGTGCCAGCAGTAAGACAGGGGCCTTGAACACTGAAGCTTTCTTT. This chain links TRBV6-6 with TRBJ1-1, with TRBD1 identical over 8 bases. This CDR3 has 15 residues. The germline CDR1 and CDR2 sequences are MNHNY and SVGAGI (reference sequence). V lost 5 bases and J lost 0; bases outside the gene matches: 5.

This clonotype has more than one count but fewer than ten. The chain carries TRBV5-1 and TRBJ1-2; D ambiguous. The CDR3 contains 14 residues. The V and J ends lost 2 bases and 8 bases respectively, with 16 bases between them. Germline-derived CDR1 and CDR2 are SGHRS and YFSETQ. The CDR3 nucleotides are TGCGCCAGCAGCTTCCAGACCCAGGCTGGGGGCTACACCTTC. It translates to CASSFQTQAGGYTF.

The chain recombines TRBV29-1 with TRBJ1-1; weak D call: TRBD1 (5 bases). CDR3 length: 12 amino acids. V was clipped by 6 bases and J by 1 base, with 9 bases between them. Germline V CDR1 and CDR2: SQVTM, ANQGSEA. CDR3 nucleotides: TGCAGCGTGAGAGGACAGAACACTGAAGCTTTCTTT. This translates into CSVRGQNTEAFF.

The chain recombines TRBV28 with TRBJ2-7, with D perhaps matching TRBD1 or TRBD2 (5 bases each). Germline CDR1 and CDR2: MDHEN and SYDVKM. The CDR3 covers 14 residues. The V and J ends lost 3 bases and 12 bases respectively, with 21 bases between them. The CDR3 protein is CASSFSRGGRLTYF. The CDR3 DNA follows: TGTGCCAGCAGTTTCTCTAGGGGCGGGCGACTAACGTACTTC.

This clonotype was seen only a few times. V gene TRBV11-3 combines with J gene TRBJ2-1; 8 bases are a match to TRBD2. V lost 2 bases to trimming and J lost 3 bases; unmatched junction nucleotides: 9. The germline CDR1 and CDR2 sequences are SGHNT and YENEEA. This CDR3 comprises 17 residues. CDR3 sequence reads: CASSLSTGRAIYNEQFF. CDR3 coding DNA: TGTGCCAGCAGCTTATCAACCGGGAGGGCGATCTACAATGAGCAGTTCTTC.

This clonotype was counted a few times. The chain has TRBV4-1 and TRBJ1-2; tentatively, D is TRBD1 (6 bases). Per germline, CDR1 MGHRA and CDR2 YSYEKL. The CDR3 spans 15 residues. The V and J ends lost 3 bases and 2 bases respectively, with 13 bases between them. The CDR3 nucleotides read TGCGCCAGCAGCCAGGGGATAGACAGGAACTATGGCTACACCTTC. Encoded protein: CASSQGIDRNYGYTF.

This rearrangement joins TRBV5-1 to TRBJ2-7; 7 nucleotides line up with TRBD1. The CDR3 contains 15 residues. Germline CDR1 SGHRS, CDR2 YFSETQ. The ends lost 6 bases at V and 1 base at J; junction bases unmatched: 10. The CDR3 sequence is CASTMGYRGSYEQYF. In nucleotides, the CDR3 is TGCGCCAGCACAATGGGGTACAGGGGATCCTACGAGCAGTACTTC.

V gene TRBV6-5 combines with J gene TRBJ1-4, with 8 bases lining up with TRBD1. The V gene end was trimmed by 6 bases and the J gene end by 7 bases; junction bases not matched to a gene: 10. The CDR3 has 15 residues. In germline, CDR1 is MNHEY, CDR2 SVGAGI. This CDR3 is CASRDGDRKGEKLFF. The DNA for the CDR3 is TGTGCCAGCAGAGACGGGGACAGGAAAGGTGAAAAACTGTTTTTT.